Listed below are T cell receptor beta chains from one sample, sequenced in a study of PD-1 blockade in classical Hodgkin lymphoma. The assay was immunoSEQ multiplex PCR, and TCRdb's table has in-frame clones only and misses some. This table has 40,000 to 50,000 clones, roughly 86% appearing once. The source was peripheral blood mononuclear cells (PBMCs), collected before the second cycle of nivolumab. The receptor source for this set is a human donor with classical Hodgkin lymphoma. Each CDR3 is given with its conserved first and last residue. The order of the fields is CDR3 DNA, CDR3 protein, D gene, J gene, V gene, clone size. A D gene is named only where the DNA matches it firmly. Only some rows state a clone size, as once, few, many or a class for expanded clones.

cdr3_nt: TGTGCCAGCAGCCTAAGAGTGGGACCGGCGGGGGGGCATGAGACCCAGTACTTC; cdr3_aa: CASSLRVGPAGGHETQYF; d_call: TRBD2; j_call: TRBJ2-5; v_call: TRBV4-2; clone_size: .
cdr3_nt: TGTGCCAGCAGTCCAGCCAATGAGCAGTTCTTC; cdr3_aa: CASSPANEQFF; d_call: .; j_call: TRBJ2-1; v_call: TRBV6-6; clone_size: .
cdr3_nt: TGTGCCTGGGGCCAGGGGGCTAAGGAGACCCAGTACTTC; cdr3_aa: CAWGQGAKETQYF; d_call: TRBD1; j_call: TRBJ2-5; v_call: TRBV30; clone_size: once
cdr3_nt: TGTGCCAGCAGTGGAGGTGCGACTAGCGGGATCCCCTTCGAGCAGTACTTC; cdr3_aa: CASSGGATSGIPFEQYF; d_call: TRBD2; j_call: TRBJ2-7; v_call: TRBV6-1; clone_size: .
cdr3_nt: TGTGCCAGCACCTTGGAGCGGGGGAGCACAGATACGCAGTATTTT; cdr3_aa: CASTLERGSTDTQYF; d_call: TRBD2; j_call: TRBJ2-3; v_call: TRBV5-4; clone_size: .
cdr3_nt: TGTGCCAGCTCACTTAGGGGGGCATATAGGAATGAGCAGTTCTTC; cdr3_aa: CASSLRGAYRNEQFF; d_call: .; j_call: TRBJ2-1; v_call: TRBV27; clone_size: .
cdr3_nt: TGTGCCAGCAGTGAAGAAGGAGTTGACAAAAACATTCAGTACTTC; cdr3_aa: CASSEEGVDKNIQYF; d_call: .; j_call: TRBJ2-4; v_call: TRBV2; clone_size: .
cdr3_nt: TGTGCCAGTAGTTCTGGACTAGCGGGAGGGCCCCAGTTGAGGACAGATACGCAGTATTTT; cdr3_aa: CASSSGLAGGPQLRTDTQYF; d_call: TRBD2; j_call: TRBJ2-3; v_call: TRBV19; clone_size: .
cdr3_nt: TGTGCCAGCAGTGCCACAGCGCCCACAGATACGCAGTATTTT; cdr3_aa: CASSATAPTDTQYF; d_call: .; j_call: TRBJ2-3; v_call: TRBV6-1; clone_size: .
cdr3_nt: TGTGCCAGCAGTTACTCGGATGGGGACGAGCAGTACTTC; cdr3_aa: CASSYSDGDEQYF; d_call: .; j_call: TRBJ2-7; v_call: TRBV6-5; clone_size: .
cdr3_nt: TGTGCCAGCACCCCCCTCCCGGGGATTAGCGAGCAGTACTTC; cdr3_aa: CASTPLPGISEQYF; d_call: .; j_call: TRBJ2-7; v_call: TRBV2; clone_size: .
cdr3_nt: TGCGCCAGCAGCCAAGACTCCTTCGGCGGGGGGCGCACAGATACGCAGTATTTT; cdr3_aa: CASSQDSFGGGRTDTQYF; d_call: TRBD2; j_call: TRBJ2-3; v_call: TRBV4-3; clone_size: .
cdr3_nt: TGTGCCAGCAGAGGCGGGGACTCTGGAAACACCATATATTTT; cdr3_aa: CASRGGDSGNTIYF; d_call: .; j_call: TRBJ1-3; v_call: TRBV7-9; clone_size: few
cdr3_nt: TGTGCCAGCAGCCCCTGGACAGGGAGTGGCTCCTACGAGCAGTACTTC; cdr3_aa: CASSPWTGSGSYEQYF; d_call: TRBD1; j_call: TRBJ2-7; v_call: TRBV14; clone_size: .
cdr3_nt: TGTGCCAGCAGCGCCCGACTAGCGGGAGGTTGGGAGACCCAGTACTTC; cdr3_aa: CASSARLAGGWETQYF; d_call: TRBD2; j_call: TRBJ2-5; v_call: TRBV7-8; clone_size: once
cdr3_nt: TGTGCCAGCTCAACCGGCCAGGGAGAAGCTTTCTTT; cdr3_aa: CASSTGQGEAFF; d_call: .; j_call: TRBJ1-1; v_call: TRBV18; clone_size: .
cdr3_nt: TGTGCCAGCAGTGAAGTAGGAGCGGAGAATAGCAATCAGCCCCAGCATTTT; cdr3_aa: CASSEVGAENSNQPQHF; d_call: .; j_call: TRBJ1-5; v_call: TRBV25-1; clone_size: .
cdr3_nt: TGTGCCAGCAGTTCCTTCTGGGGACTAGCGCTCAGCACAGATACGCAGTATTTT; cdr3_aa: CASSSFWGLALSTDTQYF; d_call: TRBD2; j_call: TRBJ2-3; v_call: TRBV27; clone_size: .
cdr3_nt: TGTGCCAGCAGTTCTGGCCTAGCGTTGTTTAGTCCGGACCAGCAGTACTTC; cdr3_aa: CASSSGLALFSPDQQYF; d_call: .; j_call: TRBJ2-7; v_call: TRBV28; clone_size: few
cdr3_nt: TGCGCCAGCAGCGTTAGCGGGAACGACTACGAGCAGTACTTC; cdr3_aa: CASSVSGNDYEQYF; d_call: TRBD2; j_call: TRBJ2-7; v_call: TRBV5-1; clone_size: few
cdr3_nt: TGCGCCAGCAGCTTGGGGCTCGGAGGCTATGGCTACACCTTC; cdr3_aa: CASSLGLGGYGYTF; d_call: .; j_call: TRBJ1-2; v_call: TRBV5-1; clone_size: .
cdr3_nt: TGTGCCAGCAGTTTGTGGCAAGCGGAGGGACGGAAGACCCAGTACTTC; cdr3_aa: CASSLWQAEGRKTQYF; d_call: .; j_call: TRBJ2-5; v_call: TRBV28; clone_size: once
cdr3_nt: TGTGCCAGCAGCCGAACGGGGAATGAAAAACTGTTTTTT; cdr3_aa: CASSRTGNEKLFF; d_call: .; j_call: TRBJ1-4; v_call: TRBV7-2; clone_size: .
cdr3_nt: TGTGCCAGCAGCGTAGCGGGCAGCACAGATACGCAGTATTTT; cdr3_aa: CASSVAGSTDTQYF; d_call: .; j_call: TRBJ2-3; v_call: TRBV9; clone_size: .
cdr3_nt: TGCAGCGTAGGAGAGGCCTCCTACGAGCAGTACTTC; cdr3_aa: CSVGEASYEQYF; d_call: .; j_call: TRBJ2-7; v_call: TRBV29-1; clone_size: once
cdr3_nt: TGTGCCAGCCGACAAAGGGGGAGCACCAACTACGAGCAGTACTTC; cdr3_aa: CASRQRGSTNYEQYF; d_call: .; j_call: TRBJ2-7; v_call: TRBV27; clone_size: .
cdr3_nt: TGTGCCAGCGGTTTAAAACGGGCCGGGGAGCTGTTTTTT; cdr3_aa: CASGLKRAGELFF; d_call: .; j_call: TRBJ2-2; v_call: TRBV2; clone_size: once
cdr3_nt: TGTGCCAGCAGCATAGCCGGGACAGTAACATACGAGCAGTACTTC; cdr3_aa: CASSIAGTVTYEQYF; d_call: TRBD1; j_call: TRBJ2-7; v_call: TRBV7-2; clone_size: .
cdr3_nt: TGCAGCGTTGACCGAGCGGGGCTCTACAATGAGCAGTTCTTC; cdr3_aa: CSVDRAGLYNEQFF; d_call: TRBD2; j_call: TRBJ2-1; v_call: TRBV29-1; clone_size: .
cdr3_nt: TGTGCCAGCAGCTTTGCTCCAGCGTTATTATATGGCTACACCTTC; cdr3_aa: CASSFAPALLYGYTF; d_call: .; j_call: TRBJ1-2; v_call: TRBV27; clone_size: .
cdr3_nt: TGCGCCAGCAGCTTGGTAGGGGGATCCTACAATGAGCAGTTCTTC; cdr3_aa: CASSLVGGSYNEQFF; d_call: .; j_call: TRBJ2-1; v_call: TRBV5-1; clone_size: .
cdr3_nt: TGTGCCAGCAGTCATGACAGGGGGCGATACGAGCAGTACTTC; cdr3_aa: CASSHDRGRYEQYF; d_call: TRBD1; j_call: TRBJ2-7; v_call: TRBV5-8; clone_size: once
cdr3_nt: TGTGCCAGCAGCCCCCCGACAGGGGGCCCTACCTACGAGCAGTACTTC; cdr3_aa: CASSPPTGGPTYEQYF; d_call: TRBD1; j_call: TRBJ2-7; v_call: TRBV11-1; clone_size: .
cdr3_nt: TGTGCCAGCAGCCAAAGGACCGGGGAGCTGTTTTTT; cdr3_aa: CASSQRTGELFF; d_call: .; j_call: TRBJ2-2; v_call: TRBV2; clone_size: .
cdr3_nt: TGTGCCAGCAGCGTTTACACTACTGGAAACACCATATATTTT; cdr3_aa: CASSVYTTGNTIYF; d_call: .; j_call: TRBJ1-3; v_call: TRBV6-1; clone_size: once
cdr3_nt: TGTGCCAGCAGTGCAGGGAGGGGTAAGCCCCAGCATTTT; cdr3_aa: CASSAGRGKPQHF; d_call: .; j_call: TRBJ1-5; v_call: TRBV27; clone_size: .